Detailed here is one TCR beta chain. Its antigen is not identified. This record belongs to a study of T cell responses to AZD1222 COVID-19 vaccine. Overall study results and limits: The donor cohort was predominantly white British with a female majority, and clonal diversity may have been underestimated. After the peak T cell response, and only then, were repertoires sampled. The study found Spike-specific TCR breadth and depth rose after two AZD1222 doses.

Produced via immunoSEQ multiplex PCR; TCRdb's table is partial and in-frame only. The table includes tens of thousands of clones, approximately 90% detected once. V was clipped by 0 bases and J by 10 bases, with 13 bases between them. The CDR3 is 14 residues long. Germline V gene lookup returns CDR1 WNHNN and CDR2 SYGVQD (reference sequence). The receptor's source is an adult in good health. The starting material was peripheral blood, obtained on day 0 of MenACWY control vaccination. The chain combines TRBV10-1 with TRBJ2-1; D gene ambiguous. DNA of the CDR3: TGCGCCAGCAGTGAGTCGCTCGGAGTGCAGGAGCAGTTCTTC. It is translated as CASSESLGVQEQFF.